The entry that follows covers one T cell receptor beta chain sequence. The antigen is undetermined. This entry belongs to a study of T cell responses to AZD1222 COVID-19 vaccine. Some clones are missing from TCRdb's copy, which holds only in-frame ones; the method was immunoSEQ multiplex PCR. The repertoire holds more than 95,000 clones, about 88% seen once, with 18% in the top ten. V was trimmed by 2 bases and J by 7 bases, leaving 11 bases between them. This CDR3 has 13 residues. CDR1 and CDR2 from the germline V gene are MRHNA and SNTAGT. Study results and caveats: Distributed over spike, vaccine-associated CD4 TCRs predominated at 160-218 and 743-854. Repertoire samples came only from after the peak T cell response. Epitopes outside B.1.351 and B.1.1.7 mutated regions reportedly drew nearly half of spike TCRs. Two AZD1222 doses significantly raised spike-specific TCR breadth and depth over controls.

The TCR comes from an adult in good health. Sequencing used peripheral blood, obtained on day 0 of AZD1222 vaccination. V is TRBV6-4 and J is TRBJ2-5, with D perhaps TRBD2 (6 bases). As DNA, the CDR3 is TGTGCCAGCAGTGACGAGATGGGGGGGACCCAGTACTTC. It codes for CASSDEMGGTQYF.